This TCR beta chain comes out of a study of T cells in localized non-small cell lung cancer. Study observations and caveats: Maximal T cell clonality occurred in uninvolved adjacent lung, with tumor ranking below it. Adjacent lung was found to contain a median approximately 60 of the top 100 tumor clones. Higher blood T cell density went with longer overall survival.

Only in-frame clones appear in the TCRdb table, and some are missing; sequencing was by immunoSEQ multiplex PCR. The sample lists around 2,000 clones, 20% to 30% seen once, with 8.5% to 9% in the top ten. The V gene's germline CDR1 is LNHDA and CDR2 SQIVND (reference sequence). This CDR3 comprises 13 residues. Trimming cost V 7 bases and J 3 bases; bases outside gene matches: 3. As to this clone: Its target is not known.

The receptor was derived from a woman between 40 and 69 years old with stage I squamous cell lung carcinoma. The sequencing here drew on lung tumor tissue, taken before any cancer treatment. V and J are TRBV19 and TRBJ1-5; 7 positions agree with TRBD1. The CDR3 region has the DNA TGTGCCAGTATCGGACAGGACAATCAGCCCCAGCATTTT. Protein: CASIGQDNQPQHF. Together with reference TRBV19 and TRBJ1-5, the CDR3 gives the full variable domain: DGGITQSPKYLFRKEGQNVTLSCEQNLNHDAMYWYRQDPGQGLRLIYYSQIVNDFQKGDIAEGYSVSREKKESFPLTVTSAQKNPTAFYLCASIGQDNQPQHFGDGTRLSIL.